The 19 T cell receptor beta chains in this list originate from one sample, sequenced in a study of blood T cell repertoires in COVID-19. Assay used: immunoSEQ multiplex PCR; TCRdb lists only in-frame clones, some missing. The data contain more than 85,000 clones, roughly four fifths of them singletons. Sequencing was carried out using peripheral blood. The source is a woman aged 60-70 years with acute or convalescent COVID-19.

The rearrangement uses TRBV29-1 and TRBJ1-5; maybe TRBD1 (6 bases). CDR3 length equals 13 residues. Trimming took 7 bases from V and 5 from J, leaving 15 bases between them. Germline V gene sequence: CDR1 SQVTM, CDR2 ANQGSEA. The DNA of the CDR3 is TGCAGCGGACAGGACGGTAGGGATCAGCCCCAGCATTTT. Amino acid sequence: CSGQDGRDQPQHF.

The chain is built from TRBV5-5 and TRBJ1-1; tentatively, D is TRBD1 (6 bases). V was clipped by 3 bases and J by 3 bases, with 9 bases between them. Germline V gives CDR1 SGHKS, CDR2 YYEKEE (reference sequence). The CDR3 covers 13 residues. CDR3 in amino acids: CASSSQGDTEAFF. CDR3 coding DNA: TGTGCCAGCAGCTCACAGGGCGACACTGAAGCTTTCTTT. The full variable domain, rest sourced from reference TRBV5-5 and TRBJ1-1, is DAGVTQSPTHLIKTRGQQVTLRCSPISGHKSVSWYQQVLGQGPQFIFQYYEKEERGRGNFPDRFSARQFPNYSSELNVNALLLGDSALYLCASSSQGDTEAFFGQGTRLTVV.

The rearrangement links TRBV4-2 to TRBJ2-3; weak D call: TRBD2 (6 bases). The V gene lost 2 bases and the J gene lost 2 bases, with 11 bases spanning the gap. Per germline, CDR1 LGHNA and CDR2 YNFKEQ. The CDR3 totals 15 residues. The CDR3 loop reads CASSQSPGDTDTQYF. The CDR3 coding sequence is TGTGCCAGCAGCCAATCCCCGGGGGACACAGATACGCAGTATTTT.

This rearrangement joins TRBV7-2 to TRBJ1-3; D perhaps matches TRBD1 (6 bases). Per the germline V gene, CDR1 is SGHTA and CDR2 is FQGNSA. The CDR3 is 15 residues long. Trimming took off 1 base at V and 2 bases at J, with 9 bases between the two ends. The CDR3 nucleotides read TGTGCCAGCAGCTTAGAAAGGGGGACTGGAAACACCATATATTTT. Amino acid sequence: CASSLERGTGNTIYF.

The rearrangement uses TRBV5-1 and TRBJ1-1, with 8 bases that match TRBD1. Germline assignment: CDR1 SGHRS and CDR2 YFSETQ. The CDR3 contains 14 residues. Trimming cost V 5 bases and J 3 bases; bases outside gene matches: 6. CDR3 protein: CASSAAGGYTEAFF. CDR3 DNA sequence: TGCGCCAGCAGTGCCGCAGGGGGCTACACTGAAGCTTTCTTT.

J is TRBJ2-5 and V is TRBV6-6; 7 bases map to TRBD1. The CDR3 contains 14 residues. The junction had 6 bases not matched to a gene; V was cut back by 4 bases and J by 4 bases. CDR1 is MNHNY, CDR2 SVGAGI, per germline (reference sequence). CDR3 region: CASSLGGQVETQYF. The CDR3 DNA sequence: TGTGCCAGCAGTTTGGGCGGACAGGTAGAGACCCAGTACTTC.

The rearrangement uses TRBV5-8 and TRBJ1-5; D unresolved. With 3 bases removed from V and 5 bases from J, the gap between germline ends came to 12 bases. The germline gives CDR1 SGHTS, CDR2 YDEGEE. CDR3 size: 14 residues. The CDR3 sequence is CASSSRTGDQPQHF. DNA of the CDR3: TGTGCCAGCAGCTCACGGACTGGGGATCAGCCCCAGCATTTT.

The chain links TRBV2 to TRBJ1-1, with D hard to call. The CDR3 is made up of 13 amino acids. Germline loops: CDR1 SNHLY, CDR2 FYNNEI. V was clipped by 4 bases and J by 5 bases, with 11 bases between them. CDR3 coding DNA: TGTGCCAGCAGTGCTCGTGGCAGGACTGAAGCTTTCTTT. This translates into CASSARGRTEAFF.

The table lists this clone with a few counts. The V gene is TRBV3-1 (or the pseudogene TRBV3-2), the J gene TRBJ1-1; possibly TRBD1 for D (6 bases). Germline CDR1 LGHDT, CDR2 YNNKEL (reference sequence). This CDR3 contains 15 residues. The ends were cut back, 3 bases at V and 8 bases at J, with 19 bases in the middle. CDR3 sequence: CASSQGFVGAGEAFF. CDR3 coding DNA: TGTGCCAGCAGCCAGGGTTTTGTGGGGGCTGGAGAAGCTTTCTTT.

The chain combines TRBV19 with TRBJ1-4, with TRBD1 identical over 8 bases. In germline, CDR1 is LNHDA, CDR2 SQIVND (reference sequence). CDR3 length: 13 amino acids. Losses at the gene ends were 5 bases for V and 8 bases for J; bases not matched to a gene: 4. CDR3 coding DNA: TGTGCCAGTAGTGTCCAGGGGGCAGAAAAACTGTTTTTT. Translated, it gives CASSVQGAEKLFF.

The chain joins TRBV3-1 (or the pseudogene TRBV3-2) to TRBJ2-7, with unresolved D. Germline CDR1 reads LGHDT; CDR2 reads YNNKEL (reference sequence). The CDR3 covers 13 residues. V was shortened by 4 bases and J by 2 bases, with 9 bases between the two germline ends. The CDR3 coding sequence is TGTGCCAGCAGCCCCGACGGAGCCTACGAGCAGTACTTC. Amino acids: CASSPDGAYEQYF.

The chain couples TRBV7-2 to TRBJ1-2; weak D call: TRBD1 (5 bases). CDR1 SGHTA and CDR2 FQGNSA come from the germline V gene. V was clipped by 6 bases and J by 5 bases, with 16 bases between them. The CDR3 extends over 14 amino acids. The CDR3 coding sequence is TGTGCCAGCAGTCCCCCGGGAGGGGAGTATGGCTACACCTTC. Its translation is CASSPPGGEYGYTF.

The chain recombines TRBV5-5 with TRBJ2-1; the D gene is possibly TRBD2 (5 bases). Deletions cut 0 bases from V and 3 bases from J, with 19 bases between. Germline V CDR1 and CDR2: SGHKS, YYEKEE (reference sequence). The CDR3 extends over 18 amino acids. CDR3 in amino acids: CASSLELTGFSGYNEQFF. Written as DNA, the CDR3 is TGTGCCAGCAGCTTGGAGCTGACGGGGTTTTCGGGCTACAATGAGCAGTTCTTC.

The table lists this clone with a count of one. The CDR3 region is CASSLNVNNEQFF. CDR3 in DNA: TGTGCCAGCAGCCTAAATGTTAACAATGAGCAGTTCTTC. The rearrangement uses TRBV7-6 and TRBJ2-1; D uncertain. The CDR3 totals 13 residues. The V gene's germline CDR1 is SGHVS and CDR2 FNYEAQ. The germline V and J ends were trimmed by 5 bases and 5 bases, with 10 bases remaining between them.

This sequence joins TRBV30 and TRBJ1-5; D not resolved. Trimming cost V 0 bases and J 6 bases, with 9 bases left between them. Per the germline V gene, CDR1 is GTSNPN and CDR2 is SVGIG (reference sequence). There are 13 residues in the CDR3. The CDR3 DNA is TGTGCCTGGAGTGTAGGAGCGGCTCAGCCCCAGCATTTT. As protein: CAWSVGAAQPQHF.

V usage is TRBV24-1 and J usage is TRBJ1-5; possibly TRBD1 for D (6 bases). Germline V lookup: CDR1 KGHDR, CDR2 SFDVKD. V was trimmed by 4 bases and J by 2 bases, leaving 11 bases between them. The CDR3 runs 15 residues. As DNA, the CDR3 is TGTGCCACCAGTGACGCCAGGGGAGGCAATCAGCCCCAGCATTTT. Translating it yields CATSDARGGNQPQHF.

V gene TRBV4-2 combines with J gene TRBJ1-5; TRBD1 matches 8 bases. Germline values: CDR1 LGHNA, CDR2 YNFKEQ. The CDR3 length is 15 residues. Trimming at V came to 1 base and at J to 6 bases, leaving 5 bases not matched to a gene. The CDR3 bases are TGTGCCAGCAGCCAAGCGACAGGGGAAATTCAGCCCCAGCATTTT. This gives the protein CASSQATGEIQPQHF.

CDR3: CASSGTERYTIYF. CDR3 nucleotides: TGTGCCAGCAGCGGGACAGAGCGGTACACCATATATTTT. The genes are TRBV7-9 and TRBJ1-3; 7 bases match TRBD1. Germline V gene data show CDR1 as SEHNR and CDR2 as FQNEAQ (reference sequence). This CDR3 region has 13 residues. J lost 8 bases, V lost 5 bases, and 6 bases had no gene match.

V is TRBV3-1 (or the pseudogene TRBV3-2) and J is TRBJ2-1, with a tentative D call TRBD2 (5 bases). Between the trimmed V and J ends, which lost 0 bases and 7 bases, there was a span of 7 bases. This CDR3 spans 13 amino acids. Per the germline V gene, CDR1 is LGHDT and CDR2 is YNNKEL (reference sequence). In nucleotides, the CDR3 is TGTGCCAGCAGCCAAGATGGAGGAAATGAGCAGTTCTTC. Translated, it gives CASSQDGGNEQFF.